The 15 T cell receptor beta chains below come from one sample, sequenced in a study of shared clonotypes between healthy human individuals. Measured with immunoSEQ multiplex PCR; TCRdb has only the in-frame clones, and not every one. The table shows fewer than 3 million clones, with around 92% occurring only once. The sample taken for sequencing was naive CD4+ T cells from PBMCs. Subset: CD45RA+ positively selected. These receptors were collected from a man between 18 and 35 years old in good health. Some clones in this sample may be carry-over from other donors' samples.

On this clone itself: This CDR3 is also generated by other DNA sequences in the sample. The CDR3 sequence: CASSLRALNEKLFF. The CDR3 nucleotides are TGTGCCAGCAGTCTCAGGGCCCTAAATGAAAAACTGTTTTTT. The rearrangement joins TRBV28 to TRBJ1-4, with TRBD1 as a possible D gene (5 bases). The CDR3 has 14 residues. CDR1 and CDR2 (germline): MDHEN, SYDVKM. Trimming cost V 5 bases and J 5 bases, with 12 bases left between them.

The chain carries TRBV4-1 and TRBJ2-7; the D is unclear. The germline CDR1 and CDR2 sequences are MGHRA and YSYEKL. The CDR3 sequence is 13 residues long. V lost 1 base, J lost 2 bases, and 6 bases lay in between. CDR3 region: CASSQGNAYEQYF. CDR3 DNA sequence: TGCGCCAGCAGCCAAGGTAATGCCTACGAGCAGTACTTC.

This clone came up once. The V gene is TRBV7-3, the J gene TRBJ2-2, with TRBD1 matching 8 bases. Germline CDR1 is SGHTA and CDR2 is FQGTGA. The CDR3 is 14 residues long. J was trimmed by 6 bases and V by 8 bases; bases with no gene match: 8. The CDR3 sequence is CASRTGLSAGELFF. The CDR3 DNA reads TGTGCCAGCCGGACAGGGCTGAGCGCCGGGGAGCTGTTTTTT.

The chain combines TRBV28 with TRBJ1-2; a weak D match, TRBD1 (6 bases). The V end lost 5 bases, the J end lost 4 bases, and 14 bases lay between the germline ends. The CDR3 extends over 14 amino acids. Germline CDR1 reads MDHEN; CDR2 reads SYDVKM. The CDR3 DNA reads TGTGCCAGCAGTCACCGGGACACCGTCTATGGCTACACCTTC. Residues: CASSHRDTVYGYTF.

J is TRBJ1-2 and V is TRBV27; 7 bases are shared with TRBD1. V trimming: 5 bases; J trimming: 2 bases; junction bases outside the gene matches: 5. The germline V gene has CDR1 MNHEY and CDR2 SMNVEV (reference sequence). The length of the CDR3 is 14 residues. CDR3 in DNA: TGTGCCAGCAGTGGCCAGGGGGGAAACTATGGCTACACCTTC. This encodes CASSGQGGNYGYTF.

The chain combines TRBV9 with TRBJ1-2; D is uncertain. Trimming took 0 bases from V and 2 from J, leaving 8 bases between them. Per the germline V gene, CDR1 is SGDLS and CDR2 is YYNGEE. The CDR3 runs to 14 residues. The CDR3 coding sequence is TGTGCCAGCAGCGTAGATCTGGGCAACTATGGCTACACCTTC. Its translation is CASSVDLGNYGYTF.

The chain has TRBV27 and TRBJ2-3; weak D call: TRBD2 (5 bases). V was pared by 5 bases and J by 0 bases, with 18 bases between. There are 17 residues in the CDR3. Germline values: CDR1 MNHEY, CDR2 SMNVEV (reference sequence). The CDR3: CASSPTRGGGSTDTQYF. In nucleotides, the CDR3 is TGTGCCAGCAGTCCTACAAGAGGCGGAGGAAGCACAGATACGCAGTATTTT.

The CDR3 nucleotides are TGTGCCAGCAGTTCCTCAGGCGGGGGGGACTATGGCTACACCTTC. Amino acid sequence: CASSSSGGGDYGYTF. The V call is TRBV28, the J call TRBJ1-2, with TRBD1 as a possible D gene (5 bases). Trimming took off 4 bases at V and 3 bases at J, with 15 bases between the two ends. The CDR3 covers 15 residues. CDR1 is MDHEN and CDR2 is SYDVKM in the germline V gene.

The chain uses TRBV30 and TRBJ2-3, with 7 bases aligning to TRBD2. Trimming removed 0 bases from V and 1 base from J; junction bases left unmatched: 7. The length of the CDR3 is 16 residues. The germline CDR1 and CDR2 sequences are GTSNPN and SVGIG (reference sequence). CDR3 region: CAWSVPFAGGTDTQYF. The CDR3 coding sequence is TGTGCCTGGAGTGTTCCCTTTGCGGGGGGCACAGATACGCAGTATTTT. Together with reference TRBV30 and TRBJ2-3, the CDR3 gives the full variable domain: SQTIHQWPATLVQPVGSPLSLECTVEGTSNPNLYWYRQAAGRGLQLLFYSVGIGQISSEVPQNLSASRPQDRQFILSSKKLLLSDSGFYLCAWSVPFAGGTDTQYFGPGTRLTVL.

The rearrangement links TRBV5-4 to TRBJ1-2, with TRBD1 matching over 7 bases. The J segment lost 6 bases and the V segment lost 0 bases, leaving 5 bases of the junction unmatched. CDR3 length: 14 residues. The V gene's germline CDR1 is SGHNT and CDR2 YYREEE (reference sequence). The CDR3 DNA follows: TGTGCCAGCAGCTTGGCCCCGGGACAGCATGGCTACACCTTC. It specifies CASSLAPGQHGYTF.

The CDR3 sequence is CASSLAVRRNTEAFF. The CDR3 coding sequence is TGTGCCAGCAGCTTGGCGGTCAGGAGGAACACTGAAGCTTTCTTT. The chain employs TRBV5-4 and TRBJ1-1, with D unclear. V gave up 0 bases and J gave up 1 base, with 10 bases separating them. Germline V CDR1 and CDR2: SGHNT, YYREEE (reference sequence). The CDR3 sequence is 15 residues long.

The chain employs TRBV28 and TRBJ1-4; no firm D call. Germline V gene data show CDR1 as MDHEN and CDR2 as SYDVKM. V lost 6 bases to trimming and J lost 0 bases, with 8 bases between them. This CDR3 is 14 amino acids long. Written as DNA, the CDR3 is TGTGCCAGCAGACTCGACCCAACTAATGAAAAACTGTTTTTT. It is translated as CASRLDPTNEKLFF. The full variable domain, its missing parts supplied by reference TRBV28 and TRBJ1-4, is DVKVTQSSRYLVKRTGEKVFLECVQDMDHENMFWYRQDPGLGLRLIYFSYDVKMKEKGDIPEGYSVSREKKERFSLILESASTNQTSMYLCASRLDPTNEKLFFGSGTQLSVL.

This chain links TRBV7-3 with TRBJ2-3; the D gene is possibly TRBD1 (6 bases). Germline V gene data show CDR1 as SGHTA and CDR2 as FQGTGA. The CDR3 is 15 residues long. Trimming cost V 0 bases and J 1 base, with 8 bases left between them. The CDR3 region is CASSLTGAGTDTQYF. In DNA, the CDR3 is TGTGCCAGCAGCTTAACGGGGGCGGGCACAGATACGCAGTATTTT.

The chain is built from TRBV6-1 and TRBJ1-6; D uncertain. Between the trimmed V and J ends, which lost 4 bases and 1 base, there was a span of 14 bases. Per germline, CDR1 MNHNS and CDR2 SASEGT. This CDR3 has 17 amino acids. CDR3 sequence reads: CASSVRDRVSYNSPLHF. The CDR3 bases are TGTGCCAGCAGTGTAAGAGATCGGGTGTCCTATAATTCACCCCTCCACTTT.

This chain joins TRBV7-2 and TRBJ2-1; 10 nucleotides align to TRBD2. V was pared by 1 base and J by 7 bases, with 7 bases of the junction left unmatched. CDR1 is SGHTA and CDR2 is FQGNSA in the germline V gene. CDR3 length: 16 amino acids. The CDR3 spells CASSLDGTSAVNEQFF. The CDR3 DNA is TGTGCCAGCAGCTTAGATGGGACTAGCGCTGTTAATGAGCAGTTCTTC.